This TCR beta chain originates from a study of blood T cell repertoires in COVID-19. About the research overall: Acute and convalescent COVID-19 samples came from the United States, Italy and Spain.

V lost 4 bases and J 3 bases, leaving 19 bases between the germline ends. The germline gives CDR1 LNHDA, CDR2 SQIVND (reference sequence). The CDR3 consists of 17 residues. TCRdb keeps only in-frame clones here, not all; method: immunoSEQ multiplex PCR. This sample has 98,000 or so clones; approximately 86% occur once, and the top ten carry over 10%. The chain is built from TRBV19 and TRBJ2-4; D is perhaps TRBD2 (6 bases). The sequence came from a woman aged 55-70 years in a cohort sampled during active or convalescent COVID-19. The source material was peripheral blood. In nucleotides, the CDR3 is TGTGCCAGTAGTACGGGGAGGCGGGGAAAAGACAAAAACATTCAGTACTTC. The encoded protein is CASSTGRRGKDKNIQYF.